This TCR beta chain was recovered during a study of shared clonotypes between healthy human individuals. Whole-study results and caveats: Relative to their counterparts shared across all four donors, non-shared clonotypes exhibited diminished generation probabilities.

The CDR3 has 15 residues. Trimming took 2 bases from V and 4 from J, leaving 14 bases between them. Germline lookup yields CDR1 MNHEY and CDR2 SMNVEV (reference sequence). About this clone itself: Its antigen is currently unknown.

Using immunoSEQ multiplex PCR, the repertoire was profiled, and TCRdb retains in-frame clones only, with some absent. In the table there are about 1,500,000 clones, roughly 97% of which are singletons. The sequence was collected from a young man in good health. Sequenced material: naive CD4+ T cells sorted from blood. Subset in this sample: CD45RA+ positively selected. The chain is built from TRBV27 and TRBJ1-2; D call uncertain. CDR3 DNA sequence: TGTGCCAGCAGTTTAGGTGGTATCCCTCTCTATGGCTACACCTTC. It encodes CASSLGGIPLYGYTF.